This T cell receptor beta chain was obtained from a study of beta chain features in type 1 diabetes. Losses at the gene ends were 0 bases for V and 5 bases for J; bases not matched to a gene: 12. CDR3 length equals 17 residues. The germline CDR1 and CDR2 sequences are LGHNA and YSLEER. Regarding the study as a whole: In the patient group, naive, central memory and Treg TCRB repertoires seemed more alike than in the healthy donor group.

The isolated RNA, all of it, was reverse transcribed, so expressed TCRB transcripts were what got sequenced. TCRdb's copy holds only in-frame clones and misses some; the assay was immunoSEQ multiplex PCR. The profile shows 15,000 to 19,000 clones, approximately 45% of them singletons. Based on CD45RO/CCR7/CD25/CD127/CD95/CD27, CD4+ regulatory, stem cell-like memory, naive and central memory cells were sorted. Without exception, sorted populations had purity beyond 95%. A note on this clone: Its antigen is as yet unknown.

Sequenced: stem cell memory CD4+ T cells from blood. The origin of this receptor is a woman between 35 and 50 years old in good health. This chain joins TRBV4-3 and TRBJ1-2; 7 positions agree with TRBD1. CDR3 DNA sequence: TGCGCCAGCAGCCAAGAACCCACCCGACAGGGCCCTTATGGCTACACCTTC. Amino acids: CASSQEPTRQGPYGYTF.